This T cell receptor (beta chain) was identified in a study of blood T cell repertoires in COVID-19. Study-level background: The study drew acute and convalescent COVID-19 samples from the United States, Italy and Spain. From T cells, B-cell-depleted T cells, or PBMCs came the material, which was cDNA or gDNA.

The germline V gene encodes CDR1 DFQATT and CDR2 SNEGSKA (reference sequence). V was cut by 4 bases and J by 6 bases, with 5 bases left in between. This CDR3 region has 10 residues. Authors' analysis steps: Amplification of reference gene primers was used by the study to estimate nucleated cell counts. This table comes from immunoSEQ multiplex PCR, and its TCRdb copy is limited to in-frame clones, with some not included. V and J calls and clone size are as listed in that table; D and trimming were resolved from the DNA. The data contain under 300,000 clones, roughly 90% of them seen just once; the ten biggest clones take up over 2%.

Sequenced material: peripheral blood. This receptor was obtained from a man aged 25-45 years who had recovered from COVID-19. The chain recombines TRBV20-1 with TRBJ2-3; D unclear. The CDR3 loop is CSATYDTQYF. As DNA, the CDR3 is TGCAGTGCTACCTACGATACGCAGTATTTT.